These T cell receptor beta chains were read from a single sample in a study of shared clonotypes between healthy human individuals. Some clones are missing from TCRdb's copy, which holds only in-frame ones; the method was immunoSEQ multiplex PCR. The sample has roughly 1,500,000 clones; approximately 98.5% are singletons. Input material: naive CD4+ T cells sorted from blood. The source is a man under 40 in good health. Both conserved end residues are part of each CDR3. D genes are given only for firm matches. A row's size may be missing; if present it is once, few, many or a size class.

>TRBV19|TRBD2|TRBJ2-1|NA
TGTGCCAGTACCGGGACTAGTCTCTATGAGCAGTTCTTC
CASTGTSLYEQFF
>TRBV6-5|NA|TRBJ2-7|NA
TGTGCCAGCAGTTCGGACAAGACCTACGAGCAGTACTTC
CASSSDKTYEQYF
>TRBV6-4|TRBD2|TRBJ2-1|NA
TGTGCCAGCAGTGATAGCGGGTCTCTGGGGGGTGAGCAGTTCTTC
CASSDSGSLGGEQFF
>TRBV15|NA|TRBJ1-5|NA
TGTGCCACCAGCAGAGACGCGAATCAGCCCCAGCATTTT
CATSRDANQPQHF
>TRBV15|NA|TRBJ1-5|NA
TGTGCCACCAGCAGAGAACCGAGGAGCAATCAGCCCCAGCATTTT
CATSREPRSNQPQHF
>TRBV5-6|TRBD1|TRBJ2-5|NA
TGTGCCAGCAGCTTGGCGGGACAGGGAGGGGAGACCCAGTACTTC
CASSLAGQGGETQYF
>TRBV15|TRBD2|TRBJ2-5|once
TGTGCCACCAGCAGAGAACGCGGGAGGCGCTGGGAGACCCAGTACTTC
CATSRERGRRWETQYF
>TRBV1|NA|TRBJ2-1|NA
TGCACCAGCAGCCCATATCGGGTGGCGTCTTCCAGCTCCTACAATGAGCAGTTCTTC
CTSSPYRVASSSSYNEQFF
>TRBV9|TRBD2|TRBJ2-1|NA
TGTGCCAGCAGCGTACGACTAGCGGGATTCAATGAGCAGTTCTTC
CASSVRLAGFNEQFF
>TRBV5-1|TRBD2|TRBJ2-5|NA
TGCGCCAGCAGCCCCGGGGCTAGCGGGAGGGCCGAGGAGACCCAGTACTTC
CASSPGASGRAEETQYF
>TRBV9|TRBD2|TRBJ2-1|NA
TGTGCCAGCAGCTCAGAGGGTAGCGGGATCTACAATGAGCAGTTCTTC
CASSSEGSGIYNEQFF
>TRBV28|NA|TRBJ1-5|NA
TGTGCCACCACGTTAGTTAGCAATCAGCCCCAGCATTTT
CATTLVSNQPQHF
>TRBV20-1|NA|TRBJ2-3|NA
TGCAGTGCTGGAACGACAGATACGCAGTATTTT
CSAGTTDTQYF
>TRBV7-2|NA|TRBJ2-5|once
TGTGCCAGCAGCCGAGATGGCCAGCAGGCCCGAGAGACCCAGTACTTC
CASSRDGQQARETQYF
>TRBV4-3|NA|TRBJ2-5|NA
TGCGCCAGCAGCCAATCCGACAGGGAGACCCAGTACTTC
CASSQSDRETQYF
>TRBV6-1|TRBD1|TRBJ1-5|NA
TGTGCTACGGACAGGGGGACGGAGCAGCCCCAGCATTTT
CATDRGTEQPQHF
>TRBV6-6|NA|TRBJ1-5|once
TGTGCCAGCGCGGACAGCCACAATCAGCCCCAGCATTTT
CASADSHNQPQHF
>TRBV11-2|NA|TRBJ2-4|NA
TGTGCCAGCAGCTATGTCCGGGACCGGAGTGTAGCCAAAAACATTCAGTACTTC
CASSYVRDRSVAKNIQYF
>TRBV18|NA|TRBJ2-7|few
TGTGCCAGCTCACTCTCCTACGAGCAGTACTTC
CASSLSYEQYF
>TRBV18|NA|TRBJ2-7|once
TGTGCCAGCTCACGACCGGGAGTGCCCTACGAGCAGTACTTC
CASSRPGVPYEQYF
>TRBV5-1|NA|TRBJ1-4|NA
TGCGCCAGCAGCCGTGACCCCGACGGCCTTAATGAAAAACTGTTTTTT
CASSRDPDGLNEKLFF
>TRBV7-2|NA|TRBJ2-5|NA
TGTGCCAGCAGCCGGGGGCTAGTTGAGACCCAGTACTTC
CASSRGLVETQYF
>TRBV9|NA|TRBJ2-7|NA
TGTGCCAGCAGCGCCTCGGGGGCCGTTCCGGGCGAGCAGTACTTC
CASSASGAVPGEQYF
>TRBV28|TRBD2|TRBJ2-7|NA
TGTGCCAGCAGTTTCGGGACTAGCAGCTACGAGCAGTACTTC
CASSFGTSSYEQYF
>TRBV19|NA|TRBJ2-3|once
TGTGCCAGTAGTATGTACCACACAGATACGCAGTATTTT
CASSMYHTDTQYF
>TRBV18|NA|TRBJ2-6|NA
TGTGCCAGCTCACCACTCCTTTCCAAATCTGGGGCCAACGTCCTGACTTTC
CASSPLLSKSGANVLTF
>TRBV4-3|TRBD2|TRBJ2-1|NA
TGCGCCAGCAGCCGTGGGGGGGATGAGCAGTTCTTC
CASSRGGDEQFF
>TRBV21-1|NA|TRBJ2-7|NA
TGTGCCAGCATCATCACTAGGAACTCCTACGAGCAGTACTTC
CASIITRNSYEQYF
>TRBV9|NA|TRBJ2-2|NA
TGTGCCAGCAGCGTAGGAGGCACCGGGGAGCTGTTTTTT
CASSVGGTGELFF
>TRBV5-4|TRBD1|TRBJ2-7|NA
TGTGCCAGCAGCTTAAGGGGGCGCGAGCAGTACTTC
CASSLRGREQYF
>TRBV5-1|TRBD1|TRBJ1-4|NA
TGCGCCAGCAGCGTGGGACAGCGGGGCGAAAAACTGTTTTTT
CASSVGQRGEKLFF
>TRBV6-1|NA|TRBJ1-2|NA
TGTGCCAGCAGTGAAGCGCCAGGACTAGGCTACACCTTC
CASSEAPGLGYTF
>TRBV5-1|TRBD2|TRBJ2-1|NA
TGCGCCAGCAGCTTCCCGACTAGCGACGTCAATGAGCAGTTCTTC
CASSFPTSDVNEQFF
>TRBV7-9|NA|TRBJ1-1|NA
TGTGCCAGCAGCACGCCCCAACAGGGAAGGAGGACTGAAGCTTTCTTT
CASSTPQQGRRTEAFF
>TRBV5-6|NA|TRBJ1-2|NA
TGTGCCAGCAGCTTGGCTGGGACACAATATGGCTACACCTTC
CASSLAGTQYGYTF
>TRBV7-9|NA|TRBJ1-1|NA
TGTGCCAGCAGCTCCACAGGGACCGAAGCTTTCTTT
CASSSTGTEAFF
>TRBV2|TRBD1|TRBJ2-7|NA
TGTGCCAGCAGTGTCGGACAGGGGGCGGAGGACGAGCAGTACTTC
CASSVGQGAEDEQYF
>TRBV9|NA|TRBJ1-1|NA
TGTGCCAGCAGCGTTGGTACCCTTTCCTCTACTGAAGCTTTCTTT
CASSVGTLSSTEAFF
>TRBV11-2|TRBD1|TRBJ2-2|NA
TGTGCCAGCAGCCGGGACAGGGGCGGGGAGCTGTTTTTT
CASSRDRGGELFF
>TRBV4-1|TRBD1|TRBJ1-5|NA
TGCGCCAGCAGCCAACCTCTGGGACAGGGGCATAGCAATCAGCCCCAGCATTTT
CASSQPLGQGHSNQPQHF
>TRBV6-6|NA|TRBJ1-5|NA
TGTGCCAGCAGTTCAACGACCAATCAGCCCCAGCATTTT
CASSSTTNQPQHF
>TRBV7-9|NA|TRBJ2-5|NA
TGTGCCAGCAGCCCCCAGTCCGGAGCCCAAGAGACCCAGTACTTC
CASSPQSGAQETQYF
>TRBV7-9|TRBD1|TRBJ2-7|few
TGTGCCAGCAGCTCAGCGGACAGGGGCAACTACGAGCAGTACTTC
CASSSADRGNYEQYF
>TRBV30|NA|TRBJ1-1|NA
TGTGCCTGGAGTGCCACGGGCTCCTTATCAGCTTTCTTT
CAWSATGSLSAFF
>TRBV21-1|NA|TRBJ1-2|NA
TGTGCCAGCAGCAAAGGAGGACAGGGTTCGCTCCTCGGTGGCTATGGCTACACCTTC
CASSKGGQGSLLGGYGYTF